This paragraph reports one T cell receptor beta chain. Its antigen is not known. This entry belongs to a study of OX40 agonist ivuxolimab in advanced cancers. Whole-study findings and limits: The CD4+ and CD8+ T cells in the blood had expanded clonally by week 6 at 0.1 to 3.0 mg/kg.

The germline gives CDR1 MDHEN, CDR2 SYDVKM. CDR3 length equals 15 residues. V lost 3 bases, J lost 0 bases, and 11 bases lay in between. Clones were sequenced by immunoSEQ multiplex PCR, and TCRdb holds only the in-frame ones, with some missing. This table has 90,000 to 120,000 clones, 80% to 95% appearing once. This material consisted of CD4+ or CD8+ T cells sorted from blood, taken in a trial of the OX40 agonist ivuxolimab. The sequence came from an adult with an advanced solid tumor such as melanoma, head and neck, liver or kidney cancer. The chain employs TRBV28 and TRBJ2-5; the D is unclear. For the CDR3, the DNA is TGTGCCAGCAGTTTTCGTCCCCGGTACCAAGAGACCCAGTACTTC. Encoded protein: CASSFRPRYQETQYF.